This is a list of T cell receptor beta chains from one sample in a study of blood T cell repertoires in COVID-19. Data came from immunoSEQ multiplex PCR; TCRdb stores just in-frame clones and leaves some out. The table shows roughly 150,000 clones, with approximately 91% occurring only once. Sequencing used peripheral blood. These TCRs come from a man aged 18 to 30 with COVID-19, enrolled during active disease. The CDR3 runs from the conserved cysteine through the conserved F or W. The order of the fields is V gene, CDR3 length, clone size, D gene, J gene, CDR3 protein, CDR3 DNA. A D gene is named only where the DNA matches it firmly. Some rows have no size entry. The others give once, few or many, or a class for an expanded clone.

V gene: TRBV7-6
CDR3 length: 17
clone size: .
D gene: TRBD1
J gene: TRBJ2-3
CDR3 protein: CASSFLFRDSRTDTQYF
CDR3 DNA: TGTGCCAGCAGCTTTTTATTCCGGGACAGCCGCACAGATACGCAGTATTTT

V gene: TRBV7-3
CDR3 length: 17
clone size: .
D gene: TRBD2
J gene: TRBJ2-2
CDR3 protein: CASSLTSGRRTDGELFF
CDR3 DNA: TGTGCCAGCAGCTTAACTAGCGGGAGGCGCACTGACGGGGAGCTGTTTTTT

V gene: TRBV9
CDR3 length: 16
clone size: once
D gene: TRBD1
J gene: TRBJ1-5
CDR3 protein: CASSPGQGFGNQPQHF
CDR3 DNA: TGTGCCAGCAGCCCAGGACAGGGGTTCGGCAATCAGCCCCAGCATTTT

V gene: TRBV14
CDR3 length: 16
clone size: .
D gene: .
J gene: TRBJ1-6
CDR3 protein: CASSQDRAGEDSPLHF
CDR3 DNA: TGTGCCAGCAGCCAAGATAGAGCAGGGGAAGATTCACCCCTCCACTTT

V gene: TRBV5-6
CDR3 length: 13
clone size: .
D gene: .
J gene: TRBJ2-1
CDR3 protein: CASSSGLHNEQFF
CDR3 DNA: TGTGCCAGCAGCTCGGGACTCCACAATGAGCAGTTCTTC

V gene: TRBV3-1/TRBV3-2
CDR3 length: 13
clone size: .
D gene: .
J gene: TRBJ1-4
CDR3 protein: CASSRGLNEKLFF
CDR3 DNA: TGTGCCAGCAGCCGAGGGCTGAATGAAAAACTGTTTTTT

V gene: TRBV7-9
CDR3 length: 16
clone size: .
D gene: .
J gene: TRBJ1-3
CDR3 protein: CASSLERRLSGNTIYF
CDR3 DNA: TGTGCCAGCAGCTTAGAGCGACGGCTCTCTGGAAACACCATATATTTT

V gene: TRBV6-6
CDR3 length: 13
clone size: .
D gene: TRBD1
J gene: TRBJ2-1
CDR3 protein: CASSRGPDNEQFF
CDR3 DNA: TGTGCCAGCTCGAGGGGGCCGGACAATGAGCAGTTCTTC

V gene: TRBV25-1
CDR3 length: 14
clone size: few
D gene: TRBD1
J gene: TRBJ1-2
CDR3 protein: CASRETGPNYGYTF
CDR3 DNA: TGTGCCAGCAGGGAGACAGGGCCTAACTATGGCTACACCTTC

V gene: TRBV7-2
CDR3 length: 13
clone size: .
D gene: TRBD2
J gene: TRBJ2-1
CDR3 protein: CASSLVGGTSPFF
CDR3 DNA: TGTGCCAGCAGCTTAGTGGGCGGGACTAGTCCGTTCTTC

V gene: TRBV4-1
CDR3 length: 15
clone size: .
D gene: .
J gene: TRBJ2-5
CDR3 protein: CASSQGGGLSETQYF
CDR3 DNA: TGCGCCAGCAGCCAAGGTGGAGGGCTCTCGGAGACCCAGTACTTC

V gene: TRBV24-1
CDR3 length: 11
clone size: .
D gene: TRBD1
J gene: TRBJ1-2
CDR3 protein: CATIWTGGYTF
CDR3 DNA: TGTGCCACCATTTGGACAGGGGGCTACACCTTC

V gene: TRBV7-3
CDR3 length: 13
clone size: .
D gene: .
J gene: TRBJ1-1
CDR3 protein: CASSPLRTAEAFF
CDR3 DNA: TGTGCCAGCAGTCCCCTAAGGACAGCTGAAGCTTTCTTT

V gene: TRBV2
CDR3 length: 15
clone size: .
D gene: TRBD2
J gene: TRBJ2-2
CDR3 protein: CASSATSGSIGELFF
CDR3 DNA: TGTGCCAGCAGTGCGACTAGCGGGAGTATCGGGGAGCTGTTTTTT

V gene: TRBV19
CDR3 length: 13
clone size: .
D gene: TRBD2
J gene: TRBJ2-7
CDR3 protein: CASSIGAGSEQYF
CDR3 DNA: TGTGCCAGTAGTATAGGAGCGGGATCCGAGCAGTACTTC

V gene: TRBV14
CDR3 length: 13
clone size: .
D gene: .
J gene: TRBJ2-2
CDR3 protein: CASSHSGTGELFF
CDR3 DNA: TGTGCCAGCAGCCATAGCGGCACCGGGGAGCTGTTTTTT

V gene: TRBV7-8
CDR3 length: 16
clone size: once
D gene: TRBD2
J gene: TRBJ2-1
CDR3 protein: CASSFRLAGGPHEQFF
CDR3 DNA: TGTGCCAGCAGCTTCCGACTAGCGGGAGGGCCTCATGAGCAGTTCTTC

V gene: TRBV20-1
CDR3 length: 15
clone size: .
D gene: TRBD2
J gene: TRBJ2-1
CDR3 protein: CSAGGIAGGYNEQFF
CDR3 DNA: TGCAGTGCTGGTGGAATAGCGGGGGGATACAATGAGCAGTTCTTC

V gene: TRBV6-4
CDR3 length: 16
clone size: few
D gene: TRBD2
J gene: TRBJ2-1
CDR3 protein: CASSDSGSGTYNEQFF
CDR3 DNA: TGTGCCAGCAGTGACTCGGGAAGCGGGACGTACAATGAGCAGTTCTTC

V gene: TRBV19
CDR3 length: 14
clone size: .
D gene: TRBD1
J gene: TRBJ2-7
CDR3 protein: CASSWTGGAREQYF
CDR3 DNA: TGTGCCAGTAGTTGGACAGGGGGCGCGAGGGAGCAGTACTTC

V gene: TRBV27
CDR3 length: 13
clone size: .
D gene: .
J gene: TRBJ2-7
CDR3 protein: CASGETGYYEQYF
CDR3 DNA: TGTGCCAGCGGGGAGACAGGTTACTACGAGCAGTACTTC

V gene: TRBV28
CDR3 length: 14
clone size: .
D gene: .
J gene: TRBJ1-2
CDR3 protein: CASRQVSANYGYTF
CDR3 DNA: TGTGCCAGTCGACAGGTCTCAGCTAACTATGGCTACACCTTC

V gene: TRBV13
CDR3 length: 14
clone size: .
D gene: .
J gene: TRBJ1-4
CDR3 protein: CASSLGVAVEKLFF
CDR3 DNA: TGTGCCAGCAGCTTAGGCGTGGCGGTTGAAAAACTGTTTTTT

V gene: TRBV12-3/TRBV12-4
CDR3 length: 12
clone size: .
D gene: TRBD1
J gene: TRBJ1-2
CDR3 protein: CASRPTGAGYTF
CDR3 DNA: TGTGCCAGCAGGCCAACAGGGGCTGGCTACACCTTC

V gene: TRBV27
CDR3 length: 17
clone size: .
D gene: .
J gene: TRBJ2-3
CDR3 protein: CASTSRWQQQDTDTQYF
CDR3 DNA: TGTGCCAGCACCTCTCGGTGGCAGCAGCAGGACACAGATACGCAGTATTTT

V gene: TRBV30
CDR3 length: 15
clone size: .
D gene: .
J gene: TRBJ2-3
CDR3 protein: CAWSVLGSGTDTQYF
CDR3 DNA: TGTGCCTGGAGTGTACTAGGGTCAGGCACAGATACGCAGTATTTT

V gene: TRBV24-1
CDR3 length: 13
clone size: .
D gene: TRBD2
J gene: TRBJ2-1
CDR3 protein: CATGGSSYNEQFF
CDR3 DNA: TGTGCCACCGGCGGGAGCTCCTACAATGAGCAGTTCTTC

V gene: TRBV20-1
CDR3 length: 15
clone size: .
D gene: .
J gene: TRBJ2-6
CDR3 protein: CSASNAGTGANVLTF
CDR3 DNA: TGCAGTGCTAGTAATGCAGGGACTGGGGCCAACGTCCTGACTTTC

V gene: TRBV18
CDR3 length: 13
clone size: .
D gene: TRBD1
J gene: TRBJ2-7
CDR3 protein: CASSPGQGAGQYF
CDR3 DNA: TGTGCCAGCTCACCGGGACAGGGGGCCGGGCAGTACTTC

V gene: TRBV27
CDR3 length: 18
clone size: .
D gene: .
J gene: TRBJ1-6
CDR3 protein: CASSLSILVEQGESPLHF
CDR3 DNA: TGTGCCAGCAGTTTATCGATTCTAGTGGAACAGGGAGAATCACCCCTCCACTTT

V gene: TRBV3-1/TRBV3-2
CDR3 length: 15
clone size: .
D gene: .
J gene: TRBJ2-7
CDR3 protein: CASSQGRHSSYEQYF
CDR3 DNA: TGTGCCAGCAGCCAAGGCCGACACAGCTCCTACGAGCAGTACTTC

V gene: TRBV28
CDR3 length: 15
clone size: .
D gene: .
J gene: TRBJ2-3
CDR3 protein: CASSLSREETDTQYF
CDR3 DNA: TGTGCCAGCAGTTTGTCCAGGGAGGAAACAGATACGCAGTATTTT

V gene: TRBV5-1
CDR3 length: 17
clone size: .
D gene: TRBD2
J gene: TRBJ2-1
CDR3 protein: CASSLDETSGRRDEQFF
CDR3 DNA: TGCGCCAGCAGCTTGGATGAGACTAGCGGGAGGCGCGATGAGCAGTTCTTC

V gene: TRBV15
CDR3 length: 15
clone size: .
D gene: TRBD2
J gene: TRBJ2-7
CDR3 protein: CATSKMLAGGSEQYF
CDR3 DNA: TGTGCCACCAGCAAAATGCTAGCGGGAGGGAGCGAGCAGTACTTC

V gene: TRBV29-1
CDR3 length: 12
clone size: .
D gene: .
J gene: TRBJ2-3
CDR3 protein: CSVQGGPDTQYF
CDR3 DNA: TGCAGCGTTCAGGGGGGCCCAGATACGCAGTATTTT

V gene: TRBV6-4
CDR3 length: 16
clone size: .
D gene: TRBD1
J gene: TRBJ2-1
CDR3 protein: CASSQEGQGFYNEQFF
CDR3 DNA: TGTGCCAGCAGTCAGGAGGGACAGGGGTTCTACAATGAGCAGTTCTTC

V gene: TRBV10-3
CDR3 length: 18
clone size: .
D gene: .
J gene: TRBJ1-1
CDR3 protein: CAISESGIRGQRNTEAFF
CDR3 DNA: TGTGCCATCAGTGAGTCCGGGATACGGGGACAACGGAACACTGAAGCTTTCTTT

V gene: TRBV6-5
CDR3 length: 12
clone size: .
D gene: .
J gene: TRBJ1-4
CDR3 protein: CASSYSNEKLLF
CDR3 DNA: TGTGCCAGCAGTTACTCGAACGAAAAACTGCTTTTT

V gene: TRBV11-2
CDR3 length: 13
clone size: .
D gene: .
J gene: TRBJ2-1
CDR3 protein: CASSFRLDGEQFF
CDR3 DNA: TGTGCCAGCAGCTTTAGGCTAGATGGTGAGCAGTTCTTC

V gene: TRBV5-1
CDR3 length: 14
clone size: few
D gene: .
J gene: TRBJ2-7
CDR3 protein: CASSLEGRAYEQYF
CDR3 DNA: TGCGCCAGCAGCTTGGAGGGCAGGGCCTACGAGCAGTACTTC

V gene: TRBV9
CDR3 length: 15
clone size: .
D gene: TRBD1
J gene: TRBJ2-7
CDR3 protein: CASSTGTGVTYEQYF
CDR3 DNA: TGTGCCAGCAGCACAGGGACAGGGGTTACCTACGAGCAGTACTTC

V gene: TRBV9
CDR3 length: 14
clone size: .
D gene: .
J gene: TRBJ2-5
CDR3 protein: CASSVARGEETQYF
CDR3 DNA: TGTGCCAGCAGCGTAGCTCGAGGAGAAGAGACCCAGTACTTC

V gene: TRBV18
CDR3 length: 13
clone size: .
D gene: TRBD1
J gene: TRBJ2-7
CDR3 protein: CASSPGQGHEQYF
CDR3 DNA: TGTGCCAGCTCACCGGGACAGGGGCACGAGCAGTACTTC

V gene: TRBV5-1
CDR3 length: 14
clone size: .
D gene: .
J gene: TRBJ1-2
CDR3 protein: CASSSGTSRYGYTF
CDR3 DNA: TGCGCCAGCAGCAGCGGGACGTCTCGGTATGGCTACACCTTC

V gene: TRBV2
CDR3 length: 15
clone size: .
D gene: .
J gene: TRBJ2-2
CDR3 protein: CASSDIRGNTGELFF
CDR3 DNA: TGTGCCAGCAGTGATATTCGGGGGAACACCGGGGAGCTGTTTTTT

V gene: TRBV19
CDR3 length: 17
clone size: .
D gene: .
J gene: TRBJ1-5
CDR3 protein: CASSTSRQTYSNQPQHF
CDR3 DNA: TGTGCCAGTAGTACTTCCCGACAGACTTATAGCAATCAGCCCCAGCATTTT

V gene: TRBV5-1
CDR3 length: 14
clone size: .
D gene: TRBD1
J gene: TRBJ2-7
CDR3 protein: CASSFGDRVYEQYF
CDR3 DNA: TGCGCCAGCAGCTTTGGGGACAGGGTCTACGAGCAGTACTTC

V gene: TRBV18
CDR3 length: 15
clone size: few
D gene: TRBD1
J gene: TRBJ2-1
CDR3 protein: CASSPDRGSYNEQFF
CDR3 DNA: TGTGCCAGCTCACCTGACAGGGGCTCCTACAATGAGCAGTTCTTC

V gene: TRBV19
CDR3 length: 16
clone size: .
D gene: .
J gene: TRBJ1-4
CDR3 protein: CASSMYRKSTNEKLLF
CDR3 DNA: TGTGCCAGTAGTATGTACAGGAAATCAACTAATGAAAAACTGCTTTTT